These 20 T cell receptor beta chains share one sample of origin, sequenced in a study of blood T cell repertoires in COVID-19. The table came from immunoSEQ multiplex PCR; TCRdb's copy has only in-frame clones and leaves some out. The sample lists roughly 250,000 clones; 80% to 90% were seen once. The sequenced material came from PBMCs or T cells enriched from blood (not recorded which). Receptors originate from a woman aged 30 to 39 with acute COVID-19.

This chain joins TRBV19 and TRBJ2-3; TRBD2 matches at 8 bases. The J segment lost 0 bases and the V segment lost 7 bases, leaving 6 bases of the junction unmatched. CDR3 length equals 15 residues. Germline assignment: CDR1 LNHDA and CDR2 SQIVND (reference sequence). The DNA of the CDR3 is TGTGCCAGTAAAGGACTAGCATATAGCACAGATACGCAGTATTTT. Translated: CASKGLAYSTDTQYF.

This clone has a handful of counts. V and J are TRBV10-2 and TRBJ1-1; D is uncertain. The germline V gene has CDR1 WSHSY and CDR2 SAAADI. V was cut by 7 bases and J by 2 bases, with 17 bases left in between. The CDR3 loop spans 15 amino acids. The CDR3 is CASTRSPFLNTEAFF. The CDR3, as DNA: TGCGCCAGCACCAGATCTCCTTTCTTAAACACTGAAGCTTTCTTT.

This clone was observed a handful of times. This rearrangement joins TRBV12-3 or TRBV12-4 to TRBJ1-1; D might be TRBD1 (6 bases). The germline V and J ends were trimmed by 6 bases and 2 bases, with 10 bases remaining between them. This CDR3 spans 13 amino acids. The CDR3 DNA reads as TGTGCCAGCAGGGTGGACAGAAACACTGAAGCTTTCTTT. Its protein is CASRVDRNTEAFF.

This sequence joins TRBV12-3 or TRBV12-4 and TRBJ1-1, with 9 bases identical to TRBD1. This CDR3 spans 13 amino acids. Trimming took 6 bases from V and 4 from J; bases not matched to a gene: 3. As DNA, the CDR3 is TGTGCCAGCAGGCCGGGACAGGGCACTGAAGCTTTCTTT. This gives the protein CASRPGQGTEAFF.

The chain employs TRBV19 and TRBJ1-3, with 8 bases matching TRBD1. V was pared by 7 bases and J by 4 bases, with 9 bases of the junction left unmatched. Germline lookup yields CDR1 LNHDA and CDR2 SQIVND (reference sequence). The CDR3 is made up of 15 amino acids. CDR3 bases: TGTGCCAGTAACTCCGGGACAGGAGCAGGAAACACCATATATTTT. Translating gives CASNSGTGAGNTIYF.

This chain connects TRBV6-1 to TRBJ1-2; D remains ambiguous. CDR3 length equals 14 residues. Trimming took off 1 base at V and 8 bases at J, with 14 bases between the two ends. The germline CDR1 and CDR2 sequences are MNHNS and SASEGT. The CDR3 here is CASSEEGRLGGYTF. The CDR3 bases are TGTGCCAGCAGTGAAGAAGGTCGTTTGGGCGGCTACACCTTC.

This chain connects TRBV18 to TRBJ1-1; the D gene is possibly TRBD1 (5 bases). V dropped 8 bases and J dropped 4 bases, with 20 bases sitting between them. Per the germline V gene, CDR1 is KGHSH and CDR2 is LQKENI. CDR3 length: 15 residues. The CDR3 nucleotides read TGTGCCAGCGAAACCGGGGTCCGGGGGTTCACTGAAGCTTTCTTT. Its protein is CASETGVRGFTEAFF.

Details on this clone: Other DNA sequences in this specimen translate into the identical CDR3. V usage is TRBV20-1 and J usage is TRBJ2-7, with D uncertain. The V gene's germline CDR1 is DFQATT and CDR2 SNEGSKA (reference sequence). The CDR3 runs to 11 residues. V dropped 5 bases and J dropped 3 bases, with 8 bases sitting between them. The CDR3 coding sequence is TGCAGTGCTGCGAGAGGCTACGAGCAGTACTTC. Its translation: CSAARGYEQYF.

This clone was recorded only once. The genes are TRBV29-1 and TRBJ2-7, with 13 bases aligning to TRBD2. Germline V gene data show CDR1 as SQVTM and CDR2 as ANQGSEA. The CDR3 covers 16 residues. V lost 5 bases to trimming and J lost 2 bases; unmatched junction nucleotides: 9. The CDR3 DNA follows: TGCAGCGTTCTACTAGCGGGGGGGCCGGCAGCCTACGAGCAGTACTTC. Translation gives CSVLLAGGPAAYEQYF.

CDR3 protein: CASSEWEKANYGYTF. The CDR3 bases are TGTGCCAGCAGCGAGTGGGAGAAGGCTAACTATGGCTACACCTTC. V usage is TRBV7-9 and J usage is TRBJ1-2, with D uncertain. CDR3 length equals 15 residues. CDR1 and CDR2 from the germline V gene are SEHNR and FQNEAQ (reference sequence). The V gene lost 5 bases and the J gene lost 0 bases, with 13 bases spanning the gap. Combining the CDR3 with reference TRBV7-9 and TRBJ1-2 gives the whole variable domain DTGVSQNPRHKITKRGQNVTFRCDPISEHNRLYWYRQTLGQGPEFLTYFQNEAQLEKSRLLSDRFSAERPKGSFSTLEIQRTEQGDSAMYLCASSEWEKANYGYTFGSGTRLTVV.

The chain carries TRBV6-5 and TRBJ1-1; D is ambiguous. The V end was cut by 6 bases, the J end by 1 base, with 6 bases between. This CDR3 comprises 12 residues. CDR1 is MNHEY, CDR2 SVGAGI, per germline. This chain's CDR3 is CASRRANTEAFF. In DNA, the CDR3 is TGTGCCAGCAGGAGGGCGAACACTGAAGCTTTCTTT.

This chain links TRBV18 with TRBJ1-4; no reliable D call. V shed 2 bases and J shed 1 base, with 11 bases lying between them. The CDR3 spans 16 residues. Germline lookup yields CDR1 KGHSH and CDR2 LQKENI. The CDR3 region has the DNA TGTGCCAGCTCACCATCCGAGGGAGGAACTAATGAAAAACTGTTTTTT. This encodes CASSPSEGGTNEKLFF.

The gene calls are TRBV19 and TRBJ2-7; D is uncertain. The ends were cut back, 2 bases at V and 2 bases at J, with 13 bases in the middle. From germline, CDR1 is LNHDA and CDR2 SQIVND (reference sequence). CDR3 length equals 15 residues. For the CDR3, the DNA is TGTGCCAGTAGTATACGCCTCGGCGGAACCTACGAGCAGTACTTC. This codes for CASSIRLGGTYEQYF.

The rearrangement joins TRBV5-1 to TRBJ2-3; weak D call: TRBD2 (5 bases). Trimming removed 0 bases at V and 0 bases at J, with 8 bases between. Germline V CDR1 and CDR2: SGHRS, YFSETQ. This CDR3 spans 15 amino acids. The CDR3 DNA reads as TGCGCCAGCAGCTTGGGCCCGGGGAGCACAGATACGCAGTATTTT. Translated: CASSLGPGSTDTQYF.

The V call is TRBV15, the J call TRBJ1-5; D may be TRBD1 (6 bases). The CDR3 consists of 15 residues. Germline lookup yields CDR1 LNHNV and CDR2 YYDKDF (reference sequence). V lost 0 bases and J 6 bases, leaving 12 bases between the germline ends. The DNA for the CDR3 is TGTGCCACCAGCAGAGATAGGGGGTCAAGTCAGCCCCAGCATTTT. Its protein product is CATSRDRGSSQPQHF.

The CDR3 sequence: CASSKGEGRRAEAFF. Here the CDR3 DNA reads TGTGCCAGCAGCAAAGGGGAGGGGCGTCGGGCTGAAGCTTTCTTT. The chain employs TRBV21-1 and TRBJ1-1. TRBV21-1 is shown as a pseudogene. The CDR3 runs to 15 residues.

Here the CDR3 reads CASSTGQDPEAFF. For the CDR3, the DNA is TGCGCCAGCAGCACTGGACAGGACCCTGAAGCTTTCTTT. The rearrangement joins TRBV5-1 to TRBJ1-1, with 7 bases fitting TRBD1. After removal of 4 bases from V and 6 bases from J, the junction contained 6 bases not matched to a gene. The CDR3 has 13 residues. Looked up from germline, CDR1 is SGHRS and CDR2 is YFSETQ.

V gene TRBV7-2 combines with J gene TRBJ2-2, with a weak D call TRBD2 (6 bases). Germline V gene data show CDR1 as SGHTA and CDR2 as FQGNSA. There are 16 residues in the CDR3. V was pared by 4 bases and J by 4 bases, with 16 bases between. CDR3 protein: CASSYSTRGSTGELFF. The DNA of the CDR3 is TGTGCCAGCAGCTACTCGACTAGAGGCTCCACCGGGGAGCTGTTTTTT. The whole variable domain, filled in from reference TRBV7-2 and TRBJ2-2, reads GAGVSQSPSNKVTEKGKDVELRCDPISGHTALYWYRQSLGQGLEFLIYFQGNSAPDKSGLPSDRFSAERTGGSVSTLTIQRTQQEDSAVYLCASSYSTRGSTGELFFGEGSRLTVL.

The CDR3 region has the DNA TGTGCTAGTTCGGGACTGAATAACTATGGCTACACCTTC. Protein: CASSGLNNYGYTF. The chain employs TRBV12-5 and TRBJ1-2, with a tentative D call TRBD1 (5 bases). The CDR3 length is 13 residues. Germline V gene data show CDR1 as LGHNT and CDR2 as FRNRAP. V was trimmed by 8 bases and J by 1 base, leaving 11 bases between them. Supplemented by reference TRBV12-5 and TRBJ1-2, the full variable domain reads DARVTQTPRHKVTEMGQEVTMRCQPILGHNTVFWYRQTMMQGLELLAYFRNRAPLDDSGMPKDRFSAEMPDATLATLKIQPSEPRDSAVYFCASSGLNNYGYTFGSGTRLTVV.

V usage is TRBV2 and J usage is TRBJ1-2; D is possibly TRBD1 (5 bases). Trimming removed 6 bases at V and 8 bases at J, with 19 bases between. Per germline, CDR1 SNHLY and CDR2 FYNNEI. The CDR3 is 14 amino acids. The CDR3, as DNA: TGTGCCAGCAGCGCCGAAGACAGCTCTATAGGCTACACCTTC. Protein product: CASSAEDSSIGYTF.